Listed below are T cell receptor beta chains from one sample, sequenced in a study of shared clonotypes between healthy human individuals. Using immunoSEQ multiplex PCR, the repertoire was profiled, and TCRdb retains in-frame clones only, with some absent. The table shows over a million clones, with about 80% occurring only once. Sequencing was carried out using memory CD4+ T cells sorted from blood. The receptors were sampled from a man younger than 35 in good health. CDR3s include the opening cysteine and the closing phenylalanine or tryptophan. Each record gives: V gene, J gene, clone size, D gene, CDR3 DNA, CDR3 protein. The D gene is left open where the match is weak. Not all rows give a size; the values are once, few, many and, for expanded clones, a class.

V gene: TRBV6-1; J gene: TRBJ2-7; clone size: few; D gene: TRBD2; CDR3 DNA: TGTGCCAGCAGTGAAGCCGGGAGGACGAGCTCCTACGAGCAGTACTTC; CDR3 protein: CASSEAGRTSSYEQYF
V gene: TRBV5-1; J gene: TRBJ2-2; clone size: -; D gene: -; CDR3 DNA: TGCGCCAGCAGGGGTTCTGACAAGCCGTTCGGCGGGGAGCTGTTTTTT; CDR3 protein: CASRGSDKPFGGELFF
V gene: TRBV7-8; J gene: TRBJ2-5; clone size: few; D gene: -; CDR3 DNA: TGTGCCAGCAGCTCGAACGCCCAGACCCAGTACTTC; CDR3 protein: CASSSNAQTQYF
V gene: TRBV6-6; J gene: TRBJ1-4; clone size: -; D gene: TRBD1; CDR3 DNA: TGTGCCAGCAGGGACAGGGGGGGAACTAATGAAAAACTGTTTTTT; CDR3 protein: CASRDRGGTNEKLFF
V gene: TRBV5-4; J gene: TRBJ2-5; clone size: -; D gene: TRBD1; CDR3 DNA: TGTGCCAGCAGCTCGAGGGGGCGGGTCCCTCAAGAGACCCAGTACTTC; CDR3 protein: CASSSRGRVPQETQYF
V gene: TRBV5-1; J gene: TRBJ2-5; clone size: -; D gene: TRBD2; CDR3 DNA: TGCGCCAGCAGCTTGGATCGGCTAGCGGGGAATCAAGAGACCCAGTACTTC; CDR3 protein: CASSLDRLAGNQETQYF
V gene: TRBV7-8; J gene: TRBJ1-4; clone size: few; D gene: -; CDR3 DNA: TGTGCCAGCAGCTTAACGGAGGGGAAAAAACTGTTTTTT; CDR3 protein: CASSLTEGKKLFF
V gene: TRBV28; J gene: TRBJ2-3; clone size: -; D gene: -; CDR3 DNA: TGTGCCAGCTCGATTGAGACAGATACGCAGTATTTT; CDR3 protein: CASSIETDTQYF
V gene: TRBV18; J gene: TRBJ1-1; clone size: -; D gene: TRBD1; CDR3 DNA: TGTGCCAGCTCACCAGTTCAGGGGGCAGACACTGAAGCTTTCTTT; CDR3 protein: CASSPVQGADTEAFF
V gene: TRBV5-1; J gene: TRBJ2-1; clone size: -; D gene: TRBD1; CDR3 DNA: TGCGCCAGCAGCGGGCAGGGGGATGAGCAGTTCTTC; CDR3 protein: CASSGQGDEQFF
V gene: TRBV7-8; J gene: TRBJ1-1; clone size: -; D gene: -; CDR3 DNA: TGTGCCAGCAGCTCATGGGGACAACCGAACACTGAAGCTTTCTTT; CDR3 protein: CASSSWGQPNTEAFF
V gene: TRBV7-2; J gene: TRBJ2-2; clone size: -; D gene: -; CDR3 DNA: TGTGCCAGCAGCTTAGGAAGTGTCTGGGGCACCGGGGAGCTGTTTTTT; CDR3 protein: CASSLGSVWGTGELFF
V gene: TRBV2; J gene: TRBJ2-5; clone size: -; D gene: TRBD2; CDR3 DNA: TGTGCCAGCAGTGAATCTAGCGGGAGATCCGAGACCCAGTACTTC; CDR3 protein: CASSESSGRSETQYF
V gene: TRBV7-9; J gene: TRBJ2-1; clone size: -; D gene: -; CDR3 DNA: TGTGCCAGCAGCCCCCTAACCGGGGGACGTTCCAATGAGCAGTTCTTC; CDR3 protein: CASSPLTGGRSNEQFF
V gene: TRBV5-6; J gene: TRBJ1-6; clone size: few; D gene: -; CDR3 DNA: TGTGCCAGCAGCAAGGATGGGGGGTCCTATAATTCACCCCTCCACTTT; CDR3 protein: CASSKDGGSYNSPLHF
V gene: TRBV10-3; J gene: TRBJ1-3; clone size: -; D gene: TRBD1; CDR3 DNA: TGTGCCATCAGTGAGAGAGGGACAGGGGCTGGAAACACCATATATTTT; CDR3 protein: CAISERGTGAGNTIYF
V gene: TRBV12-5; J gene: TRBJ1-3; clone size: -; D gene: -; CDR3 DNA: TGTGCTAGTGGTTTGTCTGGTGCTGGAAACACCATATATTTT; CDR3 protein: CASGLSGAGNTIYF
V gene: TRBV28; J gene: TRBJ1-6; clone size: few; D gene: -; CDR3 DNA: TGTGCCAGCAGCCTACAGGGTCCCAGTAATTCACCCCTCCACTTT; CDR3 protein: CASSLQGPSNSPLHF
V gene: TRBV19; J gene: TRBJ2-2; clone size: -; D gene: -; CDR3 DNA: TGTGCCAGTAGTATACGGGGGATAGCCGGGGAGCTGTTTTTT; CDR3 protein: CASSIRGIAGELFF
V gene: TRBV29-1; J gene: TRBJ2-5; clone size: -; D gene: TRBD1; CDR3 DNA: TGCAGCGCCCTATCCGGGACAGGGGGGGTCGAGACCCAGTACTTC; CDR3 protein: CSALSGTGGVETQYF
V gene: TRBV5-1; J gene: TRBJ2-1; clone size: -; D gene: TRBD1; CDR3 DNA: TGCGCCAGCAGCTTGGAAGTGACAGGGTACAATGAGCAGTTCTTC; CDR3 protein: CASSLEVTGYNEQFF
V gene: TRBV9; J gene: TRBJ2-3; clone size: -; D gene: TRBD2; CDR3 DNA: TGTGCCAGCAGCGCAAACCTAGCGGGAGACAGAGATACGCAGTATTTT; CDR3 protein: CASSANLAGDRDTQYF
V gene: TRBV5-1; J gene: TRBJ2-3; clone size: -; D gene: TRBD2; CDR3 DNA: TGCGCCAGCAGCTTGGGACTAGCGGGAAGGGATACGCAGTATTTT; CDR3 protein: CASSLGLAGRDTQYF
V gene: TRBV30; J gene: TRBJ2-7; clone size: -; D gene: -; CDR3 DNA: TGTGCCTGGGCCGAGAAGACTGGATTGAGCTCCTACGAGCAGTACTTC; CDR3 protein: CAWAEKTGLSSYEQYF
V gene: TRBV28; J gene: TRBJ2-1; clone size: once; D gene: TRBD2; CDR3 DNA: TGTGCCAGCAGTCCGATTTCGGGGGGGTCCTACAATGAGCAGTTCTTC; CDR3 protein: CASSPISGGSYNEQFF
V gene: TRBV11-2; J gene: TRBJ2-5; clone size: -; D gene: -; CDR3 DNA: TGTGCCAGCAGCGGGAGGTCGGAGAGACAAGAGACCCAGTACTTC; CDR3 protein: CASSGRSERQETQYF
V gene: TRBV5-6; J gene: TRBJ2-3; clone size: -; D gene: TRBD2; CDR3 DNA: TGTGCCAGCAGCTTGCGGACTAGCGGGAGGTTTAGCACAGATACGCAGTATTTT; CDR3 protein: CASSLRTSGRFSTDTQYF
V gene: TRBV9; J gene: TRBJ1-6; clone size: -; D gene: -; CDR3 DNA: TGTGCCAGCAGCGTAGCTGTAAATTCACCCCTCCACTTT; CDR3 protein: CASSVAVNSPLHF
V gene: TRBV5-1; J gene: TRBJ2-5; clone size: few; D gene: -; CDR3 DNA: TGCGCCAGCAGCCTCACGTTGCAGGGGGGGCAAGAGACCCAGTACTTC; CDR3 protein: CASSLTLQGGQETQYF
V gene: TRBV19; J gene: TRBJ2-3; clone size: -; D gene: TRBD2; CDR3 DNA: TGTGCCAGTAGTAGCCTAGGGACTAGCGTACGCCGACTCACAGATACGCAGTATTTT; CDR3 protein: CASSSLGTSVRRLTDTQYF
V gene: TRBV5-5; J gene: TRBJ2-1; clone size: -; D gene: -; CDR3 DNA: TGTGCCAGCAGCTTGGGGCCAGGGGTGTACAATGAGCAGTTCTTC; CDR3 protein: CASSLGPGVYNEQFF
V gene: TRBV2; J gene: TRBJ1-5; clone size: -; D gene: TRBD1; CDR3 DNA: TGTGCCAGCATTCGGGACAGGGGTCAGCCCCAGCATTTT; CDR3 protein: CASIRDRGQPQHF
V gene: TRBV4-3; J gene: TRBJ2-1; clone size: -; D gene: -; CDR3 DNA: TGCGCCAGCAGCCAAGCGGGTAGCGGATACAATGAGCAGTTCTTC; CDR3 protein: CASSQAGSGYNEQFF
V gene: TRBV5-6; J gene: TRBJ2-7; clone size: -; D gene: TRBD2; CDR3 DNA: TGTGCCAGCAGCTTGGTGGGTAGCGGGATACAAGAAACATACGAGCAGTACTTC; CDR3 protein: CASSLVGSGIQETYEQYF
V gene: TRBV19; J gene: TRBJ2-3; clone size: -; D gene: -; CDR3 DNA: TGTGCCAGTAGTATAGCCGCGGTGGGGAGCACAGATACGCAGTATTTT; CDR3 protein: CASSIAAVGSTDTQYF
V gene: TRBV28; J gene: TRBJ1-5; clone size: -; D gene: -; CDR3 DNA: TGTGCCAGCAGCGTACCGGCACAGGGCTATAGCAATCAGCCCCAGCATTTT; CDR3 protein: CASSVPAQGYSNQPQHF
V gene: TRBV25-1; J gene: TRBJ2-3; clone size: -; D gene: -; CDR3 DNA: TGTGCCAGCAGTGAACCTTCGCGACCAGATACGCAGTATTTT; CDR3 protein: CASSEPSRPDTQYF
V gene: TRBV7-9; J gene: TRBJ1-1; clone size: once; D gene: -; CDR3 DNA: TGTGCCAGCAGCTTAAATACGGGGCGAAGAACTGAAGCTTTCTTT; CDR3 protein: CASSLNTGRRTEAFF
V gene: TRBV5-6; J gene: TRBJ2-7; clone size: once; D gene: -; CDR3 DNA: TGTGCCTCCCACCCAGGGCAGAGAGGAGGCGAGCAGTACTTC; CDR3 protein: CASHPGQRGGEQYF
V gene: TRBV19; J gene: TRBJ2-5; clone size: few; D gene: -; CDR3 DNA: TGTGCCAGTAGTATAAATCTGCGGGAGACCCAGTACTTC; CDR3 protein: CASSINLRETQYF
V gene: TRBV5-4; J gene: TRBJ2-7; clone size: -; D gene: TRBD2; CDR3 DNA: TGTGCCAGCAGCTTCCGACTAGCGGGAGTGATTGAGCAGTACTTC; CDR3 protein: CASSFRLAGVIEQYF
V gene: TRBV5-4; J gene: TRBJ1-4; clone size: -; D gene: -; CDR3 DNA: TGTGCCAGCAGCTTGCCGTTTGGTGAAAAACTGTTTTTT; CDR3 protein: CASSLPFGEKLFF
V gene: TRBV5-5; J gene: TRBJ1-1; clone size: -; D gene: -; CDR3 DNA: TGTGCCAGCAGCCCCATCCCGGGCGAGACTGAAGCTTTCTTT; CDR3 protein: CASSPIPGETEAFF
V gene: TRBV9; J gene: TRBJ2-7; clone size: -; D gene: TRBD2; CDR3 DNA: TGTGCCAGCAGCATAAACCTAGCGGGGGGCGAGCAGTACTTC; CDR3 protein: CASSINLAGGEQYF
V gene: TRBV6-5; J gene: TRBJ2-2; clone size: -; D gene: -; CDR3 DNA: TGTGCCAGCAGCCGCGTACAGGGTCTCACCGGGGAGCTGTTTTTT; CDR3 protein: CASSRVQGLTGELFF
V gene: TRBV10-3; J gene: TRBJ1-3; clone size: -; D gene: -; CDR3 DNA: TGTGCCATCAGTGACCATGACAGATCTGGAAACACCATATATTTT; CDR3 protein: CAISDHDRSGNTIYF
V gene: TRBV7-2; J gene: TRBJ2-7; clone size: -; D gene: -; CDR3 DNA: TGTGCCAGCAGCTGGCTAGCATCCTACGAGCAGTACTTC; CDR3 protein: CASSWLASYEQYF
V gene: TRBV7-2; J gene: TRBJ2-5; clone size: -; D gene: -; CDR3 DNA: TGTGCCAGCAGCTACGGGTGGGGGGAGACCCAGTACTTC; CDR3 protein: CASSYGWGETQYF
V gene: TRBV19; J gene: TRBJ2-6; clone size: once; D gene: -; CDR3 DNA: TGTGCCAGTACCCCTAACCCGGTGGGGGCCAACGTCCTGACTTTC; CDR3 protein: CASTPNPVGANVLTF